This T cell receptor (beta chain) comes out of a study of blood T cell repertoires in COVID-19. Across the whole study: From the United States, Italy and Spain came samples of acute and convalescent COVID-19.

The study drew participants aged about 18 to 90 years from roughly 25 US areas. Clinical histories supplied by participants themselves formed the basis of cohort assignment. Two consecutive negative NP/OP PCR tests, clearance, or resolved symptoms defined Cohort 3 recovery. CDR3 size: 16 residues. J gave up 3 bases and V 2 bases, and 6 bases lay outside the gene matches. Per the germline V gene, CDR1 is KGHDR and CDR2 is SFDVKD. Profiling relied on immunoSEQ multiplex PCR, and the TCRdb table lists in-frame clones only, not all of them. The data contain some 130,000 clones, approximately 86% of them singletons.

The sequencing sample was made of PBMCs or T cells enriched from blood (not recorded which). The sequence came from a woman aged 50 to 65 who had recovered from COVID-19. This rearrangement joins TRBV24-1 to TRBJ2-3; TRBD2 aligns across 8 bases. In DNA, the CDR3 is TGTGCCACCAGTGATTCGTCCGGGGGGGGGACAGATACGCAGTATTTT. It codes for CATSDSSGGGTDTQYF.